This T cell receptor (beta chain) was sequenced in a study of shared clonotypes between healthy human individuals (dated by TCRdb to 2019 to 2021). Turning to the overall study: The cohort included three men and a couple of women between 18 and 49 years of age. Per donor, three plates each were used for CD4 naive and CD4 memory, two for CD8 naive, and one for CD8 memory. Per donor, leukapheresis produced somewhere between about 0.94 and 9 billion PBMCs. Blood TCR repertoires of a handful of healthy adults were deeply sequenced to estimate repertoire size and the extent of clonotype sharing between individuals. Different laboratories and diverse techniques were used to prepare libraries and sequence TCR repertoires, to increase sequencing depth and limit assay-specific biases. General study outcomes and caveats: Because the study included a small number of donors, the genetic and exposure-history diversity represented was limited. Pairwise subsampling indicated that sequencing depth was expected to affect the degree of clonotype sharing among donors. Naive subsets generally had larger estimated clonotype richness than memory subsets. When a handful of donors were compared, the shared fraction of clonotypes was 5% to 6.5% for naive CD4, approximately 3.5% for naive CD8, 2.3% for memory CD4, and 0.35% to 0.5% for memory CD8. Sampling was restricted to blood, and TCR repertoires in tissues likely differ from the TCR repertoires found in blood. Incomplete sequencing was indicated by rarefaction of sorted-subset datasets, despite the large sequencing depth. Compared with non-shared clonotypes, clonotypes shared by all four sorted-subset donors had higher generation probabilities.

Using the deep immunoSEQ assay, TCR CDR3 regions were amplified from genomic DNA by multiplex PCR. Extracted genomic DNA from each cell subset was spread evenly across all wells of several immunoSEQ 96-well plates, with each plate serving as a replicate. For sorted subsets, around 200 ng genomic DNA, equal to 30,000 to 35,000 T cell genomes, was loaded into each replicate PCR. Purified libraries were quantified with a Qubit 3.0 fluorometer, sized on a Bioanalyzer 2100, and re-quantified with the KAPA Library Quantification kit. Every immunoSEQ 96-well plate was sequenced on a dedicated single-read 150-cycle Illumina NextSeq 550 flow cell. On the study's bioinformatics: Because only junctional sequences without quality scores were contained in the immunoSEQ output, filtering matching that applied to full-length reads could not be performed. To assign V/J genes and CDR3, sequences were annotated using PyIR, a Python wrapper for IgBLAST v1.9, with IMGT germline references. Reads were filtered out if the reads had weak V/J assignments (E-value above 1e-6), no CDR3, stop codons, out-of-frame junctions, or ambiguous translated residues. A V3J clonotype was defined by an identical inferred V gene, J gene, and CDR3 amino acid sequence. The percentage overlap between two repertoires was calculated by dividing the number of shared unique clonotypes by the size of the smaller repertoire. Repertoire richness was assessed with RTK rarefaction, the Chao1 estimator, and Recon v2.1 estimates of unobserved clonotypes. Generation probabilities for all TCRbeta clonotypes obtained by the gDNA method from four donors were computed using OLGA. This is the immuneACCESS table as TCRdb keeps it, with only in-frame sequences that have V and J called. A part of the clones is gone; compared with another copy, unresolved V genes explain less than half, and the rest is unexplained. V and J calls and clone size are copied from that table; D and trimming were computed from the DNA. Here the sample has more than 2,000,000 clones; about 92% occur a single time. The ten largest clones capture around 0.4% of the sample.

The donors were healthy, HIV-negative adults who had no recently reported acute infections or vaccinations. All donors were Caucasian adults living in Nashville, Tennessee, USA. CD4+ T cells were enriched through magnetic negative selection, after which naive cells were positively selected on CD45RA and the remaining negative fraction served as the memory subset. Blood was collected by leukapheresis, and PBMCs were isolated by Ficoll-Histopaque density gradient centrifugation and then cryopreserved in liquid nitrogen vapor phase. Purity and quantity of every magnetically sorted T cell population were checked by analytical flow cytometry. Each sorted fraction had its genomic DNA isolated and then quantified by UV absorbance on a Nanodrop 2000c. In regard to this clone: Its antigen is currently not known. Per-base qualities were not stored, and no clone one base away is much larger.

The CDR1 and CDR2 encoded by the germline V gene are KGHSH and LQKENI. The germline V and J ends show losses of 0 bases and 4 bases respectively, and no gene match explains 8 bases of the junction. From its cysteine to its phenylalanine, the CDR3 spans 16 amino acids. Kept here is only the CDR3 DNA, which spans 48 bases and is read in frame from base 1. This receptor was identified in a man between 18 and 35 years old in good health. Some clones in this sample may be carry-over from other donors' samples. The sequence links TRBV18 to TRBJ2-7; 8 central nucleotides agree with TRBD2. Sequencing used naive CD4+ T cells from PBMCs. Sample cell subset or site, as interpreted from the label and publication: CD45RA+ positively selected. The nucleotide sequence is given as TGTGCCAGCTCACCACCGAATGGGCGGGAGGTATACGAGCAGTACTTC. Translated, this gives CASSPPNGREVYEQYF.